This is a list of T cell receptor beta chains from one sample in a study of control samples from healthy donors and cancer patients. The assay was immunoSEQ multiplex PCR, and TCRdb's table has in-frame clones only and misses some. The table lists under 80,000 clones, 94% of them singletons. Material for sequencing was blood. These receptors originate from a woman aged 40 to 49 in good health. Each CDR3 is given with its conserved first and last residue. Each record gives: V gene, clone size, J gene, D gene, CDR3 protein, CDR3 DNA. The D gene is left open where the match is weak. Not every row has a clone size; where given, it reads once, few, many or a size class.

V: TRBV7-9
size: NA
J: TRBJ1-4
D: NA
CDR3: CASSLTGTHARLVRLFF
DNA: TGTGCCAGCAGCCTCACCGGGACCCATGCGAGGCTAGTCCGACTGTTTTTT

V: TRBV7-8
size: NA
J: TRBJ2-1
D: NA
CDR3: CASSLLATYNEQFF
DNA: TGTGCCAGCAGCTTACTAGCAACCTACAATGAGCAGTTCTTC

V: TRBV28
size: NA
J: TRBJ1-1
D: NA
CDR3: CASSDVGTEAFF
DNA: TGTGCCAGCTCCGATGTGGGCACTGAAGCTTTCTTT

V: TRBV30
size: NA
J: TRBJ1-2
D: TRBD1
CDR3: CAWSAGGAYGYTF
DNA: TGTGCCTGGAGTGCAGGGGGCGCCTATGGCTACACCTTC

V: TRBV12-5
size: NA
J: TRBJ1-1
D: NA
CDR3: CASANQGNTEAFF
DNA: TGTGCTAGTGCTAATCAGGGGAACACTGAAGCTTTCTTT

V: TRBV12-2
size: NA
J: TRBJ2-7
D: NA
CDR3: CASRLTGDGEQYF
DNA: TGTGCAAGTCGTTTAACTGGGGACGGCGAGCAGTACTTC

V: TRBV5-1
size: few
J: TRBJ2-3
D: TRBD2
CDR3: CASSYGLAGRADTQYF
DNA: TGCGCCAGCAGCTACGGTCTAGCGGGGAGGGCCGATACGCAGTATTTT

V: TRBV7-9
size: NA
J: TRBJ2-7
D: TRBD2
CDR3: CASSLATSGRLYEQYF
DNA: TGTGCCAGCAGCTTAGCCACTAGCGGGAGACTGTACGAGCAGTACTTC

V: TRBV5-6
size: NA
J: TRBJ1-3
D: TRBD1
CDR3: CASSLGDRGGNTIYF
DNA: TGTGCCAGCAGCTTGGGGGACAGGGGTGGAAACACCATATATTTT

V: TRBV15
size: NA
J: TRBJ2-7
D: NA
CDR3: CATSLDRAYEQYF
DNA: TGTGCCACCAGCCTGGACAGAGCCTACGAGCAGTACTTC

V: TRBV15
size: few
J: TRBJ2-3
D: TRBD2
CDR3: CATSRRLAGPSTDTQYF
DNA: TGTGCCACCAGCCGACGACTAGCGGGGCCTAGCACAGATACGCAGTATTTT

V: TRBV10-2
size: NA
J: TRBJ2-3
D: NA
CDR3: CASSDPPTSTDTQYF
DNA: TGCGCCAGCAGTGACCCCCCTACTAGCACAGATACGCAGTATTTT

V: TRBV18
size: NA
J: TRBJ1-4
D: NA
CDR3: CASSPGRDEKLFF
DNA: TGTGCCAGCTCACCGGGGAGGGATGAAAAACTGTTTTTT

V: TRBV5-4
size: NA
J: TRBJ1-4
D: NA
CDR3: CASSWGLFPGGNEKLFF
DNA: TGTGCCAGCAGCTGGGGCCTATTCCCTGGGGGTAATGAAAAACTGTTTTTT

V: TRBV5-1
size: NA
J: TRBJ1-1
D: TRBD1
CDR3: CASSFLSGTADTEAFF
DNA: TGCGCCAGCAGCTTCTTGTCCGGGACAGCAGACACTGAAGCTTTCTTT

V: TRBV25-1
size: NA
J: TRBJ1-1
D: TRBD1
CDR3: CASSDLDRDDTEAFF
DNA: TGTGCCAGCAGTGACCTCGACAGGGATGACACTGAAGCTTTCTTT

V: TRBV4-1
size: once
J: TRBJ2-2
D: NA
CDR3: CASSQVAGTQPRGNTGELFF
DNA: TGCGCCAGCAGCCAAGTGGCCGGGACACAGCCAAGGGGGAACACCGGGGAGCTGTTTTTT

V: TRBV6-5
size: NA
J: TRBJ1-5
D: NA
CDR3: CASISRGGAQHF
DNA: TGTGCCAGCATCAGCCGGGGGGGGGCCCAGCATTTT

V: TRBV7-2
size: NA
J: TRBJ2-7
D: TRBD1
CDR3: CASSLRDRGPYEQYF
DNA: TGTGCCAGCAGCCTACGGGACAGGGGCCCCTACGAGCAGTACTTC

V: TRBV5-1
size: NA
J: TRBJ2-7
D: NA
CDR3: CASSLAGPPYEQYF
DNA: TGCGCCAGCAGCTTGGCGGGCCCACCCTACGAGCAGTACTTC

V: TRBV12-3/TRBV12-4
size: NA
J: TRBJ2-7
D: TRBD2
CDR3: CASRPGTSDEQYF
DNA: TGTGCCAGCAGACCTGGGACTAGCGACGAGCAGTACTTC

V: TRBV18
size: NA
J: TRBJ2-3
D: NA
CDR3: CASSYYEGRNTDTQYF
DNA: TGTGCCAGCTCATATTACGAGGGAAGGAACACAGATACGCAGTATTTT

V: TRBV14
size: NA
J: TRBJ2-1
D: NA
CDR3: CASSQLGSGRPHGEQFF
DNA: TGTGCCAGCAGCCAATTGGGGTCGGGACGGCCCCACGGGGAGCAGTTCTTC

V: TRBV5-1
size: NA
J: TRBJ1-2
D: NA
CDR3: CASSPGPIYGYTF
DNA: TGCGCCAGCAGCCCCGGGCCCATCTATGGCTACACCTTC

V: TRBV27
size: few
J: TRBJ1-2
D: NA
CDR3: CASSLSISGGYGYTF
DNA: TGTGCCAGCAGTTTATCGATAAGTGGGGGTTATGGCTACACCTTC

V: TRBV7-9
size: NA
J: TRBJ1-5
D: NA
CDR3: CASSFMMGPQHF
DNA: TGTGCCAGCAGCTTCATGATGGGGCCCCAGCATTTT

V: TRBV10-3
size: NA
J: TRBJ1-2
D: TRBD1
CDR3: CAISAPGQGSGYTF
DNA: TGTGCCATCAGTGCTCCAGGACAGGGATCGGGCTACACCTTC

V: TRBV7-9
size: NA
J: TRBJ1-3
D: TRBD1
CDR3: CASMWTGGNTIYF
DNA: TGTGCCAGCATGTGGACAGGTGGAAACACCATATATTTT

V: TRBV13
size: NA
J: TRBJ2-7
D: NA
CDR3: CASSLGVTGAGDEQYF
DNA: TGTGCCAGCAGCTTAGGGGTGACAGGGGCGGGGGACGAGCAGTACTTC

V: TRBV6-1
size: NA
J: TRBJ2-7
D: TRBD1
CDR3: CASSEQGDEQYF
DNA: TGTGCCAGCAGTGAACAGGGGGACGAGCAGTACTTC

V: TRBV15
size: NA
J: TRBJ1-5
D: NA
CDR3: CATSGGRGNQPQHF
DNA: TGTGCCACCAGCGGCGGACGTGGGAATCAGCCCCAGCATTTT